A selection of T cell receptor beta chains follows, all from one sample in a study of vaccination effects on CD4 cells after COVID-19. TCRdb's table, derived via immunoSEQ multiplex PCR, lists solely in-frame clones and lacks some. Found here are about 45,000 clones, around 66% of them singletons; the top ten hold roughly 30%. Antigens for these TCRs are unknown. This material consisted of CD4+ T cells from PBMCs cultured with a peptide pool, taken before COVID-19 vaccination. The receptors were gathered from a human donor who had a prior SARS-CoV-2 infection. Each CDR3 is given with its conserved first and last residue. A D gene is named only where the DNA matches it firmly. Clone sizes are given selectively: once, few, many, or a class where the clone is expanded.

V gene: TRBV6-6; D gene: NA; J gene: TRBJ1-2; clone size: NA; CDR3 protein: CASSYSPQGPGYTF; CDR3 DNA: TGTGCCAGCAGTTACTCGCCGCAGGGACCAGGCTACACCTTC
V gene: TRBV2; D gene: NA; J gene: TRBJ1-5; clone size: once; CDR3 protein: CASSVEYNQPQHF; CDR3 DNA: TGTGCCAGCAGTGTTGAGTACAATCAGCCCCAGCATTTT
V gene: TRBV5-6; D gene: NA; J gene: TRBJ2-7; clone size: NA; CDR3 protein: CASSFGGAARYEQYF; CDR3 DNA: TGTGCCAGCAGCTTTGGGGGCGCGGCGCGTTACGAGCAGTACTTC
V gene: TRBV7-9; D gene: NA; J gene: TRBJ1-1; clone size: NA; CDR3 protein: CASSLQGQGNTEAFF; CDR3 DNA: TGTGCCAGCAGCTTGCAGGGCCAGGGGAACACTGAAGCTTTCTTT
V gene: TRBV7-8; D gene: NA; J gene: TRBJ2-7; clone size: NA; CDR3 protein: CASSLSPEYEQYF; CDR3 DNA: TGTGCCAGCAGCTTAAGTCCCGAATACGAGCAGTACTTC
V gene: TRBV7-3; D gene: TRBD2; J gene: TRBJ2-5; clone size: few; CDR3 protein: CASSLMAGGPQETQYF; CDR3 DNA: TGTGCCAGCAGCTTAATGGCGGGGGGGCCCCAAGAGACCCAGTACTTC
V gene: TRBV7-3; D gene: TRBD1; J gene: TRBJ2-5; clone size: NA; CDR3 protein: CASSPGQRRETQYF; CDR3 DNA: TGTGCCAGCAGTCCGGGACAGAGGAGGGAGACCCAGTACTTC
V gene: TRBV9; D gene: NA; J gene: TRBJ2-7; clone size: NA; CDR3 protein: CASSVATSGPREQYF; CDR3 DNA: TGTGCCAGCAGCGTAGCTACATCGGGGCCCCGGGAGCAGTACTTC
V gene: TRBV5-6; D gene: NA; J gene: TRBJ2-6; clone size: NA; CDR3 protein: CASRGGTLGANVLTF; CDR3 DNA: TGTGCCAGCAGGGGGGGGACACTGGGGGCCAACGTCCTGACTTTC
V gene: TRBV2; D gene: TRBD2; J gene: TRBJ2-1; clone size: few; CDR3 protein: CANGTSEKNEQFF; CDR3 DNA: TGTGCCAACGGGACTAGCGAAAAAAATGAGCAGTTCTTC
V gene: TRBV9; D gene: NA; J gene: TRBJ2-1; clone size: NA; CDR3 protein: CASSVGLTYNEQFF; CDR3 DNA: TGTGCCAGCAGCGTCGGCCTCACCTACAATGAGCAGTTCTTC
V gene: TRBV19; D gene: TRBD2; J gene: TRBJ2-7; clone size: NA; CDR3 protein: CASSGGGGAYEQYF; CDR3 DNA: TGTGCCAGTAGTGGGGGGGGAGGGGCCTACGAGCAGTACTTC
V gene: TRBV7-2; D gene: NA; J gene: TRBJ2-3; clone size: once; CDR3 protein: CASSPLRDTQYF; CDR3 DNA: TGTGCCAGCAGCCCTCTCCGCGATACGCAGTATTTT
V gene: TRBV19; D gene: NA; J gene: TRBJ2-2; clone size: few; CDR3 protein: CASSKWTVNTGELFF; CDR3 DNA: TGTGCCAGTAGTAAATGGACAGTCAACACCGGGGAGCTGTTTTTT
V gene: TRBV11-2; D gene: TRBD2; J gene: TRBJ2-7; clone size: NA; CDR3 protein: CASSLRGLAGTYEQYF; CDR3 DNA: TGTGCCAGCAGCTTACGAGGACTAGCGGGCACCTACGAGCAGTACTTC
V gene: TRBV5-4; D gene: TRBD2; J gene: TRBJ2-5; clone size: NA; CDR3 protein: CASSSTSGGSGETQYF; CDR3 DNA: TGTGCCAGCAGCAGCACTAGCGGGGGCTCGGGAGAGACCCAGTACTTC
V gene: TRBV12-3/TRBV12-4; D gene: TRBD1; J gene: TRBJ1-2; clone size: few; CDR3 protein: CASRTGGARYTF; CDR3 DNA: TGTGCCAGCAGAACAGGGGGGGCCCGCTACACCTTC
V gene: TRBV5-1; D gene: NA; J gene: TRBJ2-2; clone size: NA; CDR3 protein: CASSLLGLQGELFF; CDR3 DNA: TGCGCCAGCAGCTTGTTAGGTCTCCAGGGGGAGCTGTTTTTT
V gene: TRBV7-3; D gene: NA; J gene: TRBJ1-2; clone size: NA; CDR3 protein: CASSLTGVGGQHGYTF; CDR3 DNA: TGTGCCAGCAGCTTAACTGGCGTGGGAGGGCAGCATGGCTACACCTTC
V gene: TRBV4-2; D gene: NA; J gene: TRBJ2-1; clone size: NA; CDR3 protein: CASSQDQGRTSSYNEQFF; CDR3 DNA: TGTGCCAGCAGCCAAGATCAGGGGCGGACTAGCTCCTACAATGAGCAGTTCTTC
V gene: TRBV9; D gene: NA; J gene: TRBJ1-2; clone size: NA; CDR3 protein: CASSYNPGSGYTF; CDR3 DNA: TGTGCCAGCAGCTACAACCCAGGGAGTGGCTACACCTTC
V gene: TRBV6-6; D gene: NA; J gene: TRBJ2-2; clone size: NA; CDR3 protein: CASSPQGSGANTGELFF; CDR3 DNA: TGTGCCAGCAGTCCACAGGGTTCGGGGGCGAACACCGGGGAGCTGTTTTTT
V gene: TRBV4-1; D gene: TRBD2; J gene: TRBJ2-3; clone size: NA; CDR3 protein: CASSQDYGVWGGGDTQYF; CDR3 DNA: TGCGCCAGCAGCCAAGATTATGGAGTTTGGGGCGGGGGAGATACGCAGTATTTT
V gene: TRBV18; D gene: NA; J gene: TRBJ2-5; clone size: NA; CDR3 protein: CASSPTETQYF; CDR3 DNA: TGTGCCAGCTCACCAACGGAGACCCAGTACTTC
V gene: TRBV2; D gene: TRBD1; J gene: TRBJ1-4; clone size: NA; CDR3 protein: CASSSDRGSATNEKLFF; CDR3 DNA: TGTGCCAGCAGTTCGGACAGGGGGTCTGCCACTAATGAAAAACTGTTTTTT
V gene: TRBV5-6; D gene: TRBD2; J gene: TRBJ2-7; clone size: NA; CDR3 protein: CASSHTSGGREGSYEQYF; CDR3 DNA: TGTGCCAGCAGCCACACCTCTGGAGGGAGGGAAGGGTCCTACGAGCAGTACTTC
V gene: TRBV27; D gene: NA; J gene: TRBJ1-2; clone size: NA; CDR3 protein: CASSLFSREDTYGYTF; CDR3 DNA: TGTGCCAGCAGTTTATTCAGTCGGGAGGACACCTATGGCTACACCTTC
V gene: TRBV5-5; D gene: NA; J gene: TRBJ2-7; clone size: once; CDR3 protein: CASSLERGAEQYF; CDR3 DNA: TGTGCCAGCAGCTTAGAAAGGGGGGCCGAGCAGTACTTC
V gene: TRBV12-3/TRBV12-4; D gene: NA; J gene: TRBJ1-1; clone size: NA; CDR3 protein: CASSSYRVTEAFF; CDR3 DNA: TGTGCCAGCAGTAGCTACAGGGTTACTGAAGCTTTCTTT
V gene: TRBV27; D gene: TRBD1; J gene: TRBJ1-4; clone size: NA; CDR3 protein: CASSQTGGKFANEKLFF; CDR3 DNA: TGTGCCAGCAGTCAGACAGGGGGCAAATTTGCTAATGAAAAACTGTTTTTT
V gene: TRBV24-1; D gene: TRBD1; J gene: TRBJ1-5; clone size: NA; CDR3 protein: CATSTGGWGNQPQHF; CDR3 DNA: TGTGCCACCAGCACAGGGGGTTGGGGCAATCAGCCCCAGCATTTT
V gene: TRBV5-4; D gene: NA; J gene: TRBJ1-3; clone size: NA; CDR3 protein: CASSEGDTIYF; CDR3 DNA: TGTGCCAGCAGCGAAGGGGACACCATATATTTT
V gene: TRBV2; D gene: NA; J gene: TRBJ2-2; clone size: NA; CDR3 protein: CASSDRGSTGELFF; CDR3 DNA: TGTGCCAGCAGTGACAGGGGATCCACCGGGGAGCTGTTTTTT